This T cell receptor (beta chain) comes out of a study of vaccination effects on CD4 cells after COVID-19. About this clone: Its antigen remains unidentified.

Viral peptide pool expansion of antigen-specific CD4+ T cells preceded sequencing in the ViraFEST assay. Cultured cells yielded isolated CD4+ T cells after less than 11 days. The vaccine given was either BNT162b2 or mRNA-1273, in two doses. PBMC cultures contained about 2 million cells per well, 8.5 to 10 IU/ml IL-2 and 10 ug/ml peptides. Study observations and caveats: Healthy vaccinees' vaccine-induced clones included only 1 of 255 cross-reacting with common cold coronaviruses.

The table came from immunoSEQ multiplex PCR; TCRdb's copy has only in-frame clones and leaves some out. The table records some 40,000 clones, roughly four fifths of them present only once. The CDR3 runs 14 residues. V lost 1 base and J lost 6, with 9 bases in between. The germline gives CDR1 SGHTA, CDR2 FQGTGA. The sequence was collected from a human donor who received a COVID-19 vaccine. Some clones in this sample may be carry-over from other donors' samples. The sequencing used CD4+ T cells from PBMCs cultured with HCoV-NL63 spike peptides, collected after COVID-19 vaccination. The V gene is TRBV7-3, the J gene TRBJ2-2; no clear D gene. CDR3 protein: CASSLNFPAGELFF. CDR3 nucleotides: TGTGCCAGCAGCTTAAATTTCCCGGCCGGGGAGCTGTTTTTT.